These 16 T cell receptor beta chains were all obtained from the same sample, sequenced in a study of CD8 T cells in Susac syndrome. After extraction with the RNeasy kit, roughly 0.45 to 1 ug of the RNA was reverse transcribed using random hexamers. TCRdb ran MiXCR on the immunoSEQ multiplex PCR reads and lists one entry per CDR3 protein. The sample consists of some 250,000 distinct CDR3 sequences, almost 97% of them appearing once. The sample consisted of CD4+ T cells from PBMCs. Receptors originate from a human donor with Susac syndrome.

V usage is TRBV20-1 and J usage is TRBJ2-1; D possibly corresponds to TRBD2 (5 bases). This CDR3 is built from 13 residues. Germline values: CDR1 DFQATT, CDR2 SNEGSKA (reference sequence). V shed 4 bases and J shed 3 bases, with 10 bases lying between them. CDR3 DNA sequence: TGCAGTGCTACCGGACTTGGCTACAATGAGCAGTTCTTC. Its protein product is CSATGLGYNEQFF.

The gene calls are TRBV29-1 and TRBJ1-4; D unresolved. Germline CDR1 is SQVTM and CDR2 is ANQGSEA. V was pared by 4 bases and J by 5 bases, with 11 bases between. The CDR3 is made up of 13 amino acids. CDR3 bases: TGCAGCGTTGGGACCAGTGGGAATGAAAAACTGTTTTTT. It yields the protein CSVGTSGNEKLFF.

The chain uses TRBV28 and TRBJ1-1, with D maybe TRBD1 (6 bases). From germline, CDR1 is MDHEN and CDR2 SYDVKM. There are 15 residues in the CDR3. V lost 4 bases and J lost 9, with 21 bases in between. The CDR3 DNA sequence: TGTGCCAGCAGTTCCCCGGGTCGGGGGCGCGGAAAAGCTTTCTTT. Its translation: CASSSPGRGRGKAFF.

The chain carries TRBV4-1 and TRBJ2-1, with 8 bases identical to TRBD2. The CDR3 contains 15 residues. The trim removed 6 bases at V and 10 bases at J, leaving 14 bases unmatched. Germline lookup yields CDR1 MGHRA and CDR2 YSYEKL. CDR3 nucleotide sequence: TGCGCCAGCAGACAAACCGGGACCCCGGGGGGGGAGCAGTTCTTC. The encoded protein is CASRQTGTPGGEQFF.

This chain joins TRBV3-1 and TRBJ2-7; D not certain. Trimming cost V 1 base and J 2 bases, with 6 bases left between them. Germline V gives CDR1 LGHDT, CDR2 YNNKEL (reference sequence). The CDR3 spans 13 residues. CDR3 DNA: TGTGCCAGCAGCCAAGTAGGACCCTACGAGCAGTACTTC. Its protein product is CASSQVGPYEQYF.

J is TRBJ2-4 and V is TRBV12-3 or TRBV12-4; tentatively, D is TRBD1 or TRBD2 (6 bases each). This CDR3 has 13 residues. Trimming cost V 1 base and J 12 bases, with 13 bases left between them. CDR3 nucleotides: TGTGCCAGCAGTTTAGTAGGAGGGACAAATCAGTACTTC. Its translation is CASSLVGGTNQYF.

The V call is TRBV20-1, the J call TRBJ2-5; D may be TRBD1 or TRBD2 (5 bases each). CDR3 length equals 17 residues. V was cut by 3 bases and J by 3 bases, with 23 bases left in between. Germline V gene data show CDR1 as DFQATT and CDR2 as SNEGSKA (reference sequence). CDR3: CSASPQGGGLGEETQYF. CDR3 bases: TGCAGTGCTAGCCCCCAGGGTGGAGGACTGGGCGAAGAGACCCAGTACTTC.

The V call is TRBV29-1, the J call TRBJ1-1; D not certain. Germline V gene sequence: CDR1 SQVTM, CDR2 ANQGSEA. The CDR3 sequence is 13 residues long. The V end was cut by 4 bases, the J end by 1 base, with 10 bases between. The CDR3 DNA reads TGCAGCGTTGGGGTACAGTGGAACACTGAAGCTTTCTTT. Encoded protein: CSVGVQWNTEAFF.

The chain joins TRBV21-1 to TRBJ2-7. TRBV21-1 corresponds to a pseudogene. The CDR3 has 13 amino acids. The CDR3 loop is CASSKERTYEQYF. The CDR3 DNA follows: TGTGCCAGCAGCAAAGAAAGGACCTACGAGCAGTACTTC.

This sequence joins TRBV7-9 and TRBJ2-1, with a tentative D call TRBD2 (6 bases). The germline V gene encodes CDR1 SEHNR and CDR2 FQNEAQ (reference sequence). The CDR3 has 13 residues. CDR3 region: CSQAGLSYNEQFF. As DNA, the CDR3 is TGTTCGCAAGCGGGCCTCTCCTACAATGAGCAGTTCTTC.

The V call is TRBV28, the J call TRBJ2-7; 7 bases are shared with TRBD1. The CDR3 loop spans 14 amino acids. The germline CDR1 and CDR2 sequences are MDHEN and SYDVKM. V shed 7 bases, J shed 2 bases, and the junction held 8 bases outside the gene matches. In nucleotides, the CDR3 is TGTGCCAGCACCACCGGGACAGTCGCCTACGAGCAGTACTTC. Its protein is CASTTGTVAYEQYF.

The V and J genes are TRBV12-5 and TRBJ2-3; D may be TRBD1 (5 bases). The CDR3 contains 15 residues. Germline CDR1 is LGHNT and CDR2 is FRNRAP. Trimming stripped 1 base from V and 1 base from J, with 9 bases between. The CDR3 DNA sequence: TGTGCTAGTGGTTTGGGCGACAGTGGCACAGATACGCAGTATTTT. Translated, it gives CASGLGDSGTDTQYF.

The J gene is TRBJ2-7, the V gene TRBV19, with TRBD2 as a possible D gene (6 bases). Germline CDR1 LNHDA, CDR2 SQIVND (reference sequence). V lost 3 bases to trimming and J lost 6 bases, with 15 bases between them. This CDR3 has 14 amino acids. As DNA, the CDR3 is TGTGCCAGTAGTATTACCGCTACTAGCTTCGAGCAGTACTTC. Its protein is CASSITATSFEQYF.

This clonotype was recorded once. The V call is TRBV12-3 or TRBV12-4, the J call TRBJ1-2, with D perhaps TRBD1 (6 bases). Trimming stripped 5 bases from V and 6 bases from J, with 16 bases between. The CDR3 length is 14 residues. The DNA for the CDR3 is TGTGCCAGCAGTGTACTCAGGGGCGGGCATGGCTACACCTTC. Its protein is CASSVLRGGHGYTF.

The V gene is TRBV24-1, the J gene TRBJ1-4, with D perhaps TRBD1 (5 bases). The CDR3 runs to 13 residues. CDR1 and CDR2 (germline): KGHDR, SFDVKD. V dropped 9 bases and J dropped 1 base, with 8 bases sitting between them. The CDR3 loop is CATQRGTNEKLFF. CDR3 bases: TGTGCCACCCAGAGGGGAACTAATGAAAAACTGTTTTTT.

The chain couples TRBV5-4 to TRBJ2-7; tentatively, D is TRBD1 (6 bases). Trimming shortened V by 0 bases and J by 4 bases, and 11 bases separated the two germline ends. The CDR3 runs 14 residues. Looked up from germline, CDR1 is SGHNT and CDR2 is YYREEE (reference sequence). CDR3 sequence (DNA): TGTGCCAGCAGCTTGGTTGGACAGTTGTACGAGCAGTACTTC. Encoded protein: CASSLVGQLYEQYF.